This T cell receptor beta chain stems from a study of T cell responses to AZD1222 COVID-19 vaccine. About this clone: Its antigen remains unidentified.

The method was immunoSEQ multiplex PCR; TCRdb's version includes in-frame clones alone and lacks a portion of them. The data contain some 100,000 clones, more than 70% of them singletons. In germline, CDR1 is SGHRS, CDR2 YFSETQ. The V and J ends lost 3 bases and 6 bases respectively, with 14 bases between them. The CDR3 has 14 residues. Whole-study results and caveats: Reports indicate that nearly half of spike-specific TCRs are directed at unmutated variant regions. Receipt of two AZD1222 doses was followed by a rise in Spike-specific TCR breadth and depth. The donors showed a predominance of white British ancestry and of females, with possible underestimation of clonal diversity.

Sequenced material: peripheral blood, taken 28 days after the second AZD1222 dose. The V gene is TRBV5-1, the J gene TRBJ2-3; perhaps TRBD1 as D (7 bases). The source of this sequence is an adult who received the AZD1222 COVID-19 vaccine. The CDR3 region is CASSSQGGLDTQYF. CDR3 DNA: TGCGCCAGCAGCTCCCAGGGGGGCCTGGATACGCAGTATTTT.